The 9 T cell receptor beta chains given below trace back to one sample, sequenced in a study of blood T cells in healthy people across ages. For the second PCR, which ran for about 7 to 11 cycles, a sample-barcoded 5' primer and a J-beta primer mix were used. In TCRdb, the 5' RACE reads were re-called with MiXCR into one record per CDR3 protein. The data contain approximately 880,000 distinct CDR3 sequences, approximately 49% of them singletons. Specimen: blood. These receptor sequences come from a man aged 30 to 39 in good health.

Of note for this clonotype: Sequence at one end of the junction differs from germline and may be a read error. The CDR3 region has the DNA TGTGCCGGCAGGACCAGCAATCAGCCCCAGCATTTT. It yields the protein CAGRTSNQPQHF. The chain links TRBV2 to TRBJ1-5; D not resolved. The CDR3 is 12 residues long. The germline gives CDR1 SNHLY, CDR2 FYNNEI.

Ten or more counts support this clonotype. V and J are TRBV5-1 and TRBJ2-3; 8 bases fit TRBD2. Germline V gives CDR1 SGHRS, CDR2 YFSETQ. This CDR3 has 14 residues. V dropped 4 bases and J dropped 5; count of bases not matched to a gene: 6. The CDR3 reads CASSRAGDLDTQYF. CDR3 bases: TGCGCCAGCAGCAGAGCGGGGGATCTAGATACGCAGTATTTT.

The rearrangement joins TRBV12-3 or TRBV12-4 to TRBJ1-2; D is undetermined. The CDR3 consists of 13 residues. With 5 bases removed from V and 4 bases from J, the gap between germline ends came to 11 bases. CDR3 DNA sequence: TGTGCCAGCAGTCCAGCGGTGGGCTATGGCTACACCTTC. It encodes CASSPAVGYGYTF.

The chain carries TRBV4-3 and TRBJ2-3; 11 bases fit TRBD2. The ends lost 0 bases at V and 0 bases at J; junction bases unmatched: 8. Per the germline V gene, CDR1 is LGHNA and CDR2 is YSLEER. This CDR3 has 19 amino acids. DNA for the CDR3: TGCGCCAGCAGCCAAGATCTGGCTAGCGGGGGGATAAGCACAGATACGCAGTATTTT. This translates into CASSQDLASGGISTDTQYF.

Of note for this clonotype: The conserved closing phenylalanine or tryptophan is absent in this CDR3, likely reflecting a read error. No DNA is shown, since the ends of the CDR3 on it are uncertain; the CDR3 is the one TCRdb lists. The chain is built from TRBV4-2 and TRBJ2-5; the table calls TRBD2, which could not be checked here. Germline lookup yields CDR1 LGHNA and CDR2 YNFKEQ. 14 amino acids form the CDR3, both terminal residues included. The CDR3 protein is CASSQGLAGERWYV.

This clonotype has more than one count but fewer than ten. This chain uses TRBV7-6 with TRBJ2-2; 7 nucleotides agree with TRBD1. CDR1 and CDR2 (germline): SGHVS, FNYEAQ. Trimming cost V 6 bases and J 4 bases; bases outside gene matches: 11. This CDR3 comprises 16 residues. CDR3 sequence: CASSPNRGRGTGELFF. CDR3 bases: TGTGCCAGCAGTCCAAACAGGGGCAGAGGCACCGGGGAGCTGTTTTTT.

This chain connects TRBV3-1 to TRBJ2-4; 12 positions match TRBD1. The DNA end favors TRBJ2-7, so the J call may be wrong. Germline lookup yields CDR1 LGHDT and CDR2 YNNKEL (reference sequence). The CDR3 covers 15 residues. CDR3 protein: CASSQRGQGAGEQYF. As DNA, the CDR3 is TGTGCCAGCAGCCAACGGGGACAGGGGGCGGGCGAGCAGTACTTC.

The J gene is TRBJ1-4, the V gene TRBV7-2; no firm D call. The CDR3 runs to 15 residues. CDR1 is SGHTA and CDR2 is FQGNSA in the germline V gene. The ends were cut back, 4 bases at V and 5 bases at J, with 14 bases in the middle. CDR3: CASSWNGLLNEKLFF. The DNA of the CDR3 is TGTGCCAGCAGCTGGAACGGGCTCCTAAATGAAAAACTGTTTTTT. Based on the CDR3 plus reference TRBV7-2 and TRBJ1-4, the full variable domain is GAGVSQSPSNKVTEKGKDVELRCDPISGHTALYWYRQSLGQGLEFLIYFQGNSAPDKSGLPSDRFSAERTGGSVSTLTIQRTQQEDSAVYLCASSWNGLLNEKLFFGSGTQLSVL.

This chain connects TRBV6-2 or TRBV6-3 to TRBJ1-5; D is undetermined. The V end was cut by 0 bases, the J end by 2 bases, with 11 bases between. This CDR3 spans 16 amino acids. Per the germline V gene, CDR1 is MNHEY and CDR2 is SVGEGT. CDR3 region: CASSYSSGPRNQPQHF. The CDR3 nucleotides are TGTGCCAGCAGTTACTCGAGTGGGCCCCGCAATCAGCCCCAGCATTTT.